In this sample, the clone carrying this TCR beta chain turned up a few times. Its antigen is still unknown. Researchers ran the PCR with 60 Vbeta and 13 Jbeta primers. Profiled with immunoSEQ multiplex PCR; TCRdb holds only in-frame clones, not every one. The table has 200,000 or so clones, 82% seen once. This sample was taken from a study of cytomegalovirus exposure and HLA in healthy donors. The ends were cut back, 4 bases at V and 0 bases at J, with 16 bases in the middle. This CDR3 is built from 17 residues. The germline V gene encodes CDR1 MNHEY and CDR2 SMNVEV (reference sequence). Notes on the study in general: Clonal expansion, a later analysis showed, was greater in HLA-associated TCR beta chains than in equally common others. An analysis was carried out later, and it reportedly showed fewer N-insertions in an Asian-associated ancestry cluster than the roughly 670-donor mean. There were several of the most significant clusters that appeared linked to common viral pathogens in a later analysis.

Sequencing was performed on PBMCs. V usage is TRBV27 and J usage is TRBJ1-5; perhaps TRBD1 as D (5 bases). The origin of this receptor is a woman in her late teens or twenties in good health and CMV-seronegative. The CDR3 loop reads CASSSSDSYYSNQPQHF. The DNA for the CDR3 is TGTGCCAGCAGTTCGAGCGACAGCTATTATAGCAATCAGCCCCAGCATTTT.